What follows is one T cell receptor beta chain and its context. Assay: immunoSEQ multiplex PCR; the TCRdb copy retains only in-frame clones and omits some. Among around 92,000 clones listed, 86% were seen once. This sample is part of a study of graft-versus-host responses after intestinal transplantation. Study in general: Anti-thymocyte globulin was used for induction in all recipients, who then took tacrolimus and steroids for roughly 3 years.

The CDR3 covers 15 residues. CDR1 and CDR2 from the germline V gene are SGHAT and FQNNGV. Between the trimmed V and J ends, which lost 0 bases and 1 base, there was a span of 10 bases. Material: PBMCs, obtained 255 days after intestinal transplant. The chain uses TRBV11-2 and TRBJ2-7; D unresolved. The sequence came from a human patient who received an intestinal transplant, so some T cells may come from the graft donor. CDR3 amino acids: CASSLERSPSYEQYV. CDR3 coding DNA: TGTGCCAGCAGCTTAGAAAGGAGCCCGTCCTACGAGCAGTACGTC.